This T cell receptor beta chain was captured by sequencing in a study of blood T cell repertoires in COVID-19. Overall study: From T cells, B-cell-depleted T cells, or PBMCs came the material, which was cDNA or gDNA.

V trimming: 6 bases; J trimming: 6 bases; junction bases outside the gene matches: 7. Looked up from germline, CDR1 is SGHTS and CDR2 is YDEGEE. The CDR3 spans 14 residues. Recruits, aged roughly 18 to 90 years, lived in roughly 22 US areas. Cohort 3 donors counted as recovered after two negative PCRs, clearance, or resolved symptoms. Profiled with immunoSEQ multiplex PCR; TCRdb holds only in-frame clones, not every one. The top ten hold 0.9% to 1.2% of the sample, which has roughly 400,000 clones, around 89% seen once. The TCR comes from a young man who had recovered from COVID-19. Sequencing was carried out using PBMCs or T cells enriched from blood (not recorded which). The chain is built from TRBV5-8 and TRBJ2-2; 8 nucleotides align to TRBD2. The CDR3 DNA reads TGTGCCAGCATCGTACAGCGGGAGCCCGGGGAGCTGTTTTTT. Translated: CASIVQREPGELFF.